The clone carrying this T cell receptor beta chain came up many times. Its matching antigen is unknown. Known numbers of the T cell clone KT2 were added to PBMC. These data belong to a study of quantifying T cell responses using KT2 cells. Study summary: TCR alpha and beta constant-region primers primed reverse transcription of RNA. Under optimum conditions, T4 ligation efficiency was estimated at more than 8.5%.

Germline V gene lookup returns CDR1 GTSNPN and CDR2 SVGIG (reference sequence). V lost 2 bases, J lost 3 bases, and 16 bases lay in between. CDR3 length: 15 residues. A single-stranded UMI oligo with SP2 sequence was ligated to cDNA 3' ends. First-round PCR used three to four cycles and beta primers RC1.1 and RC1.2 covering TRBC1 and TRBC2. TCR alpha and beta chains were handled separately starting at the second PCR. TCRdb recomputed calls from the UMI-ligation and nested PCR reads with MiXCR, one row per CDR3 protein. The sample has about 33,000 distinct CDR3 sequences; about 9.3% are singletons. General study points: At about one KT2 cell per 100,000 PBMC, KT2 sequences were still detected.

The V and J genes are TRBV30 and TRBJ1-2, with no clear D. The sample taken for sequencing was PBMCs spiked with cells of the T cell clone KT2. This TCR derives from a human donor. The CDR3 region is CAWSPETFAYYGYTF. The DNA of the CDR3 is TGTGCCTGGAGTCCCGAGACATTCGCGTACTATGGCTACACCTTC.